The 21 T cell receptor beta chains below all came from one sample that was sequenced in a study of T cell responses to AZD1222 COVID-19 vaccine. The assay was immunoSEQ multiplex PCR, and TCRdb's table has in-frame clones only and misses some. The table lists some 150,000 clones, roughly nine tenths of them singletons. This specimen was peripheral blood, taken 28 days after the second AZD1222 dose. The receptors come from an adult who received the AZD1222 COVID-19 vaccine.

DNA of the CDR3: TGTGCCAGCAGTTACGATAGGGGCTCTGGGGCCAACGTCCTGACTTTC. Translation gives CASSYDRGSGANVLTF. The gene calls are TRBV6-5 and TRBJ2-6, with D perhaps matching TRBD1 (5 bases). Trimming removed 2 bases from V and 0 bases from J, with 8 bases in between. Germline lookup yields CDR1 MNHEY and CDR2 SVGAGI. The CDR3 loop spans 16 amino acids.

The chain uses TRBV11-3 and TRBJ2-7; D is unresolved. The germline V gene encodes CDR1 SGHNT and CDR2 YENEEA. This CDR3 is 14 amino acids long. V was cut by 1 base and J by 0 bases, with 7 bases left in between. The CDR3 DNA is TGTGCCAGCAGCTTAGCTCCTAGCTCCTACGAGCAGTACTTC. Encoded protein: CASSLAPSSYEQYF.

The V and J genes are TRBV19 and TRBJ1-6; no firm D call. Germline CDR1 LNHDA, CDR2 SQIVND (reference sequence). The CDR3 runs 17 residues. V was trimmed by 3 bases and J by 4 bases, leaving 16 bases between them. CDR3 sequence: CASSIFVGKGYNSPLHF. The CDR3 region has the DNA TGTGCCAGTAGTATTTTCGTGGGGAAGGGTTATAATTCACCCCTCCACTTT.

The chain employs TRBV19 and TRBJ2-3; 8 bases agree with TRBD2. CDR1 and CDR2 from the germline V gene are LNHDA and SQIVND (reference sequence). The CDR3 loop spans 14 amino acids. V lost 6 bases to trimming and J lost 1 base; unmatched junction nucleotides: 3. The DNA of the CDR3 is TGTGCCAGTAGGCAAGCGGGAGGCACAGATACGCAGTATTTT. Translation: CASRQAGGTDTQYF. Filled out from reference TRBV19 and TRBJ2-3, the complete variable domain reads DGGITQSPKYLFRKEGQNVTLSCEQNLNHDAMYWYRQDPGQGLRLIYYSQIVNDFQKGDIAEGYSVSREKKESFPLTVTSAQKNPTAFYLCASRQAGGTDTQYFGPGTRLTVL.

The chain recombines TRBV21-1 with TRBJ2-2; the D call TRBD2 from the table was never checked on the DNA. TRBV21-1 is shown as a pseudogene. The CDR3 loop spans 23 amino acids. CDR3 amino acids: CASSKGLESAWTSGRPNTGELFF. The DNA of the CDR3 is TGTGCCAGCAGCAAAGGTTTGGAGTCGGCCTGGACTAGCGGACGACCGAACACCGGGGAGCTGTTTTTT.

CDR3 sequence (DNA): TGTGCCAGCCAAGGACAGACCTCCGGAGCTTTCTTT. This encodes CASQGQTSGAFF. V usage is TRBV25-1 and J usage is TRBJ1-1, with a possible D match to TRBD1 (6 bases). Germline V lookup: CDR1 MGHDK, CDR2 SYGVNS. The V and J ends lost 8 bases and 10 bases respectively, with 17 bases between them. The length of the CDR3 is 12 residues.

This chain uses TRBV2 with TRBJ1-2; D is ambiguous. This CDR3 is built from 15 residues. From germline, CDR1 is SNHLY and CDR2 FYNNEI. V gave up 0 bases and J gave up 1 base, with 9 bases separating them. The CDR3 DNA sequence: TGTGCCAGCAGTGAAGCGCCTGAGGGTAACTATGGCTACACCTTC. It yields the protein CASSEAPEGNYGYTF.

V is TRBV4-1 and J is TRBJ2-7; D is unclear. CDR3 size: 12 residues. The germline gives CDR1 MGHRA, CDR2 YSYEKL. The V end lost 1 base, the J end lost 4 bases, and 5 bases lay between the germline ends. The CDR3 nucleotides read TGCGCCAGCAGCCAAGTCGGGTACGAGCAGTACTTC. It encodes CASSQVGYEQYF.

This chain links TRBV7-9 with TRBJ2-1, with 8 bases that match TRBD2. The CDR3 has 15 amino acids. The germline V gene encodes CDR1 SEHNR and CDR2 FQNEAQ (reference sequence). Trimming cost V 7 bases and J 10 bases; bases outside gene matches: 15. This chain's CDR3 is CASIPRSREGWEQFF. The CDR3 region has the DNA TGTGCCAGCATCCCCCGGTCCCGGGAGGGATGGGAGCAGTTCTTC. Complete variable domain (other parts from reference TRBV7-9 and TRBJ2-1): DTGVSQNPRHKITKRGQNVTFRCDPISEHNRLYWYRQTLGQGPEFLTYFQNEAQLEKSRLLSDRFSAERPKGSFSTLEIQRTEQGDSAMYLCASIPRSREGWEQFFGPGTRLTVL.

This clone was counted a few times. The chain links TRBV29-1 to TRBJ1-1; perhaps TRBD1 as D (5 bases). Germline V gene sequence: CDR1 SQVTM, CDR2 ANQGSEA. This CDR3 spans 12 amino acids. Trimming cost V 6 bases and J 1 base, with 9 bases left between them. CDR3 residues: CSVKTENTEAFF. The CDR3 DNA is TGCAGCGTCAAGACAGAGAACACTGAAGCTTTCTTT.

As regards this clone: Other DNA sequences in this sample translate to the same CDR3. This rearrangement joins TRBV11-3 to TRBJ1-1; no reliable D call. This CDR3 is 14 amino acids long. Germline V gives CDR1 SGHNT, CDR2 YENEEA. Trimming pared 1 base from V and 0 bases from J, leaving 6 bases between. CDR3 loop: CASSLGGMNTEAFF. DNA of the CDR3: TGTGCCAGCAGCTTAGGAGGGATGAACACTGAAGCTTTCTTT.

This rearrangement joins TRBV28 to TRBJ2-7; D is possibly TRBD1 or TRBD2 (5 bases each). This CDR3 contains 15 residues. The V and J ends lost 2 bases and 2 bases respectively, with 13 bases between them. Germline values: CDR1 MDHEN, CDR2 SYDVKM. In DNA, the CDR3 is TGTGCCAGCAGTTTACCTTCCGGGGCCCCCTACGAGCAGTACTTC. It codes for CASSLPSGAPYEQYF.

This clone has more than one count but fewer than ten. In DNA, the CDR3 is TGTGCCAGCAGCTTAGCCGGGACAGCGAACACCGGGGAGCTGTTTTTT. Translated: CASSLAGTANTGELFF. The V call is TRBV7-2, the J call TRBJ2-2, with 7 bases that match TRBD1. The CDR3 runs to 16 residues. Germline trimming cut 0 bases from V and 0 bases from J; bases unmatched to any gene: 1. Germline CDR1 is SGHTA and CDR2 is FQGNSA.

This rearrangement joins TRBV10-1 to TRBJ1-1; TRBD1 might be the D (5 bases). This CDR3 comprises 17 residues. Trimming shortened V by 6 bases and J by 1 base, and 21 bases separated the two germline ends. Germline V gene data show CDR1 as WNHNN and CDR2 as SYGVQD (reference sequence). The CDR3 DNA sequence: TGCGCCAGCAGCCCCACCGGGACCCTCGTCGCGAACACTGAAGCTTTCTTT. It codes for CASSPTGTLVANTEAFF.

This chain links TRBV24-1 with TRBJ1-2, with 7 bases identical to TRBD1. The CDR3 has 14 amino acids. The V segment lost 3 bases and the J segment 3 bases; nucleotides outside the gene matches: 3. Germline V gives CDR1 KGHDR, CDR2 SFDVKD. The CDR3 region has the DNA TGTGCCACCAGTGATACGGGACAGCACTATGGCTACACCTTC. Encoded protein: CATSDTGQHYGYTF.

V usage is TRBV5-1 and J usage is TRBJ1-1, with D tentatively TRBD1 (6 bases). The CDR3 runs 16 residues. Germline values: CDR1 SGHRS, CDR2 YFSETQ. V lost 3 bases, J lost 5 bases, and 20 bases lay in between. The CDR3 loop is CASSSSMDDRPTEAFF. The CDR3 DNA reads TGCGCCAGCAGCTCCTCAATGGATGACAGGCCAACTGAAGCTTTCTTT. The whole variable domain, remainder taken from reference TRBV5-1 and TRBJ1-1, is KAGVTQTPRYLIKTRGQQVTLSCSPISGHRSVSWYQQTPGQGLQFLFEYFSETQRNKGNFPGRFSGRQFSNSRSEMNVSTLELGDSALYLCASSSSMDDRPTEAFFGQGTRLTVV.

This chain joins TRBV11-2 and TRBJ1-2; D is unclear. The germline gives CDR1 SGHAT, CDR2 FQNNGV. V lost 0 bases and J 3 bases, leaving 11 bases between the germline ends. This CDR3 spans 15 amino acids. In DNA form, the CDR3 reads TGTGCCAGCAGCTTAGATCTAAGTGGGTACTATGGCTACACCTTC. The encoded protein is CASSLDLSGYYGYTF.

The chain couples TRBV21-1 to TRBJ1-6. TRBV21-1 is a pseudogene segment. This CDR3 region has 16 residues. The CDR3 loop is CASSKRYPGGNSPLHF. DNA for the CDR3: TGTGCCAGCAGCAAAAGGTACCCTGGGGGGAATTCACCCCTCCACTTT.

This sequence joins TRBV6-5 and TRBJ2-5; maybe TRBD2 (5 bases). The CDR3 consists of 14 residues. From germline, CDR1 is MNHEY and CDR2 SVGAGI. V was clipped by 0 bases and J by 5 bases, with 10 bases between them. This CDR3 is CASSYSKAVETQYF. The CDR3 DNA follows: TGTGCCAGCAGTTACTCGAAAGCGGTTGAGACCCAGTACTTC.

J is TRBJ1-5 and V is TRBV4-1; tentative D call: TRBD1 (5 bases). Per the germline V gene, CDR1 is MGHRA and CDR2 is YSYEKL. The CDR3 is 13 residues long. V dropped 0 bases and J dropped 7 bases, with 7 bases sitting between them. CDR3 DNA sequence: TGCGCCAGCAGCCAAGAGGCAGGGCAGCCCCAGCATTTT. It codes for CASSQEAGQPQHF.

The V gene is TRBV5-4, the J gene TRBJ1-5, with TRBD1 as a possible D gene (5 bases). Deletions cut 5 bases from V and 3 bases from J, with 12 bases between. Germline V lookup: CDR1 SGHNT, CDR2 YYREEE (reference sequence). This CDR3 has 14 amino acids. CDR3 loop: CASSYGGSNQPQHF. The CDR3 nucleotides read TGTGCCAGCAGTTATGGGGGTTCCAATCAGCCCCAGCATTTT.